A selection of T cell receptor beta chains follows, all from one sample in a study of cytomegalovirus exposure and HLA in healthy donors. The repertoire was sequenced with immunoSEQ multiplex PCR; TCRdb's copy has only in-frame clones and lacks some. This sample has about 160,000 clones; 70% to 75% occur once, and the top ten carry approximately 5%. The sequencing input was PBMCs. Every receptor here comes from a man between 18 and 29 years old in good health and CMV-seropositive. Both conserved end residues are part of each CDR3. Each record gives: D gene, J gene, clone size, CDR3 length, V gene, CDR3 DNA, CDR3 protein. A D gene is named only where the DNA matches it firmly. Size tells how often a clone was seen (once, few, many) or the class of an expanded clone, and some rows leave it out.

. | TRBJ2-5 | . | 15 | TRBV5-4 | TGTGCCAGCAGCACGGGGAACGGGAACCAAGAGACCCAGTACTTC | CASSTGNGNQETQYF
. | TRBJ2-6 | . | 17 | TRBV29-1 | TGCAGCGTTGCCCCCCATAGAGGAGACTCTGGGGCCAACGTCCTGACTTTC | CSVAPHRGDSGANVLTF
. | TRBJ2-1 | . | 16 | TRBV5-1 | TGCGCCAGCAGCTTGGCCTTGGGCAGGCTGGGCAATGAGCAGTTCTTC | CASSLALGRLGNEQFF
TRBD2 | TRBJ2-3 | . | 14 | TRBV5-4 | TGTGCCAGCAGAACGGGGGGACCCACAGATACGCAGTATTTT | CASRTGGPTDTQYF
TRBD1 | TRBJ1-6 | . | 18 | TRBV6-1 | TGTGCCAGCAGTGACCTAAGACAGGGGATTTCCTATAATTCACCCCTCCACTTT | CASSDLRQGISYNSPLHF
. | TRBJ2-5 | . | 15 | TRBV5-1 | TGCGCCAGCAGCCCCCGCGGAGCAGCACAAGAGACCCAGTACTTC | CASSPRGAAQETQYF
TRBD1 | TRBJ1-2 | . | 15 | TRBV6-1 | TGTGCCAGCAGTGAACGGGGGGACAGGAACTATGGCTACACCTTC | CASSERGDRNYGYTF
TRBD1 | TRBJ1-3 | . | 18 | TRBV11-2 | TGTGCCAGCAGCCTTCCCAACGACAGGGATTATTCTGGAAACACCATATATTTT | CASSLPNDRDYSGNTIYF
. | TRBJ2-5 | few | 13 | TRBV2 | TGTGCCAGCAGGGTGGGAGCCCAAGAGACCCAGTACTTC | CASRVGAQETQYF
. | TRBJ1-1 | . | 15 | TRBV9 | TGTGCCAGCAGCGTAGACGGGCAGACGGGGACTGAAGCTTTCTTT | CASSVDGQTGTEAFF
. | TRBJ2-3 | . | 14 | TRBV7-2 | TGTGCCAGCAGCTTAATACCTAGCGCAGATACGCAGTATTTT | CASSLIPSADTQYF
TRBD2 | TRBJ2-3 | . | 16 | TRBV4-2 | TGTGCCAGCAGCCAAGATCCAACCGGGGGGGCAGATACGCAGTATTTT | CASSQDPTGGADTQYF
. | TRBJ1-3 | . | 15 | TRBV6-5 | TGTGCCAGCAGTTACCAGGGGCTCGCTGGAAACACCATATATTTT | CASSYQGLAGNTIYF
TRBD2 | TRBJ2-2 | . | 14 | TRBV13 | TGTGCCAGCCGAGCGGGGGGGAACACCGGGGAGCTGTTTTTT | CASRAGGNTGELFF
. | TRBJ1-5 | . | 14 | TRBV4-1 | TGCGCCAGCAGCCAAGAAGGGGGCAATCAGCCCCAGCATTTT | CASSQEGGNQPQHF
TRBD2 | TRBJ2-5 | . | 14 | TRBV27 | TGTGCCAGCAGTCGCAGCGGGGTTAAAGAGACCCAGTACTTC | CASSRSGVKETQYF
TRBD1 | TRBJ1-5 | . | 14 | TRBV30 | TGTGCCTGGAGTGGGACAGGTGGAAATCAGCCCCAGCATTTT | CAWSGTGGNQPQHF
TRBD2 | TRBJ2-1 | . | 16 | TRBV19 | TGTGCCAGTAGTAAACCCGGACTAGCGGGAGTGGATGAGCAGTTCTTC | CASSKPGLAGVDEQFF
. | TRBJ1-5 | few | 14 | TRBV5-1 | TGCGCCAGCAGCCCCATGGGGCAGAATCAGCCCCAGCATTTT | CASSPMGQNQPQHF
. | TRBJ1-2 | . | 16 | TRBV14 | TGTGCCAGCAGCCTTCGGACAGACGCCTTGTACTATGGCTACACCTTC | CASSLRTDALYYGYTF
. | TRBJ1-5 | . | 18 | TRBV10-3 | TGTGCCATCAGTGAGACAGATTTTTACGGTTATAGCAATCAGCCCCAGCATTTT | CAISETDFYGYSNQPQHF
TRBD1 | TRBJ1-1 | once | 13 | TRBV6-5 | TGTGCCAGCCGAAAACAGGGGGCAGCTGAAGCTTTCTTT | CASRKQGAAEAFF